Each of the 26 T cell receptor beta chains below was sequenced from the same sample in a study of OX40 agonist ivuxolimab in advanced cancers. Produced via immunoSEQ multiplex PCR; TCRdb's table is partial and in-frame only. The data show 70,000 to 95,000 clones, with around 94% seen just once and 9.6% held by the top ten. Sequencing used CD4+ or CD8+ T cells sorted from blood, obtained in a trial of the OX40 agonist ivuxolimab. The receptors were sampled from an adult with an advanced solid tumor such as melanoma, head and neck, liver or kidney cancer.

The chain links TRBV5-4 to TRBJ2-1, with 10 bases aligning to TRBD2. The germline V gene has CDR1 SGHNT and CDR2 YYREEE (reference sequence). J was trimmed by 1 base and V by 4 bases; bases with no gene match: 11. The CDR3 sequence is 18 residues long. In DNA, the CDR3 is TGTGCCAGCAGCGGCGGACTAGCGGCCGAGCCGTCCTACAATGAGCAGTTCTTC. Protein: CASSGGLAAEPSYNEQFF.

The chain couples TRBV27 to TRBJ2-1; the D gene could be TRBD1 or TRBD2 (5 bases each). The length of the CDR3 is 15 residues. Germline CDR1 MNHEY, CDR2 SMNVEV (reference sequence). Deletions cut 7 bases from V and 7 bases from J, with 20 bases between. CDR3 coding DNA: TGTGCCAGCACCACTGGAGAGGGGCTTCCAAATGAGCAGTTCTTC. Amino acid sequence: CASTTGEGLPNEQFF.

The V gene is TRBV11-2, the J gene TRBJ2-1; 14 nucleotides align to TRBD2. CDR1 SGHAT and CDR2 FQNNGV come from the germline V gene. J was trimmed by 8 bases and V by 1 base; bases with no gene match: 10. This CDR3 is 18 amino acids long. The CDR3 spells CASSLGLSGLAGVDEQFF. CDR3 DNA: TGTGCCAGCAGCTTAGGGTTATCGGGACTAGCGGGAGTAGATGAGCAGTTCTTC.

The rearrangement uses TRBV6-5 and TRBJ1-6; TRBD1 matches at 7 bases. Germline V lookup: CDR1 MNHEY, CDR2 SVGAGI. The CDR3 is made up of 15 amino acids. Trimming took 6 bases from V and 8 from J; bases not matched to a gene: 10. This chain's CDR3 is CASSELPGGYSPLHF. Written as DNA, the CDR3 is TGTGCCAGCAGCGAACTGCCAGGGGGTTATTCACCCCTCCACTTT.

J is TRBJ2-3 and V is TRBV6-5, with D hard to call. This CDR3 comprises 14 residues. V lost 5 bases, J lost 6 bases, and 15 bases lay in between. The germline CDR1 and CDR2 sequences are MNHEY and SVGAGI. The DNA for the CDR3 is TGTGCCAGCAGTCATAAGGCGTGGTTGGATACGCAGTATTTT. Its protein product is CASSHKAWLDTQYF.

The chain recombines TRBV27 with TRBJ2-7; TRBD1 aligns across 9 bases. The V and J ends lost 7 bases and 6 bases, in that order; junction bases with no gene match: 4. The V gene's germline CDR1 is MNHEY and CDR2 SMNVEV (reference sequence). CDR3 length: 12 residues. The CDR3 loop reads CASTRQGGEQYF. The CDR3 nucleotides are TGTGCCAGCACCCGACAGGGGGGCGAGCAGTACTTC.

The CDR3 spells CASSEQLGTPIQELFF. The CDR3 nucleotides read TGTGCCAGCAGTGAACAACTCGGGACACCAATACAGGAACTGTTTTTT. This chain joins TRBV2 and TRBJ1-4; D is perhaps TRBD1 (6 bases). CDR1 is SNHLY and CDR2 is FYNNEI in the germline V gene. Trimming cost V 2 bases and J 12 bases, with 22 bases left between them. The CDR3 runs 16 residues.

The rearrangement joins TRBV6-5 to TRBJ2-1, with D perhaps TRBD2 (5 bases). V was cut by 7 bases and J by 3 bases, with 13 bases left in between. Germline V gives CDR1 MNHEY, CDR2 SVGAGI. This CDR3 has 14 amino acids. The CDR3 DNA is TGTGCCAGCACCTTAAGCGGAGACTACAATGAGCAGTTCTTC. Translating gives CASTLSGDYNEQFF.

The V call is TRBV6-5, the J call TRBJ1-5; 7 bases map to TRBD1. J gave up 0 bases and V 6 bases, and 5 bases lay outside the gene matches. Germline values: CDR1 MNHEY, CDR2 SVGAGI. This CDR3 has 15 residues. CDR3 in DNA: TGTGCCAGCAGCTTGGACAGGTATAGCAATCAGCCCCAGCATTTT. Translated: CASSLDRYSNQPQHF.

CDR3: CASSATGRSYEQYF. The CDR3 bases are TGTGCCAGCAGCGCTACGGGACGGAGCTACGAGCAGTACTTC. The genes are TRBV7-9 and TRBJ2-7; D is possibly TRBD1 or TRBD2 (5 bases each). The CDR3 runs 14 residues. Germline V lookup: CDR1 SEHNR, CDR2 FQNEAQ (reference sequence). V was clipped by 5 bases and J by 3 bases, with 14 bases between them.

This clone occurred once. V usage is TRBV7-9 and J usage is TRBJ1-2; D is unresolved. Germline V gives CDR1 SEHNR, CDR2 FQNEAQ (reference sequence). This CDR3 has 15 amino acids. Trimming left V 4 bases short and J 4 bases short, with 16 bases between. The CDR3 loop is CASSSPTQSLYGYTF. CDR3 in DNA: TGTGCCAGCAGCTCTCCCACGCAGTCCCTCTATGGCTACACCTTC.

V and J are TRBV5-6 and TRBJ1-1; D unclear. Germline CDR1 is SGHDT and CDR2 is YYEEEE. Trimming pared 0 bases from V and 0 bases from J, leaving 6 bases between. The CDR3 extends over 14 amino acids. The CDR3 is CASSLVGMNTEAFF. The CDR3 bases are TGTGCCAGCAGCTTGGTCGGCATGAACACTGAAGCTTTCTTT.

About this clone itself: This specimen includes other DNA sequences encoding the same CDR3. The J gene is TRBJ1-6, the V gene TRBV9, with D unresolved. The germline V and J ends were trimmed by 4 bases and 0 bases, with 11 bases remaining between them. The CDR3 has 16 residues. Germline V gene sequence: CDR1 SGDLS, CDR2 YYNGEE. CDR3: CASSPRESSYNSPLHF. CDR3 DNA sequence: TGTGCCAGCAGCCCCCGTGAGAGCTCCTATAATTCACCCCTCCACTTT.

In this sample, this clone turned up once. The rearrangement links TRBV28 to TRBJ1-1, with D possibly TRBD1 on 5 matching bases. The CDR3 extends over 16 amino acids. Looked up from germline, CDR1 is MDHEN and CDR2 is SYDVKM. The V gene lost 4 bases and the J gene lost 4 bases, with 19 bases spanning the gap. This CDR3 is CASSSPFQVQGTEAFF. CDR3 nucleotide sequence: TGTGCCAGCAGTTCGCCTTTCCAGGTTCAGGGCACTGAAGCTTTCTTT.

In DNA, the CDR3 is TGTGCCAGCGAGGGACAGGGATACACCGGGGAGCTGTTTTTT. Translating gives CASEGQGYTGELFF. The rearrangement links TRBV25-1 to TRBJ2-2; TRBD1 aligns across 9 bases. From germline, CDR1 is MGHDK and CDR2 SYGVNS. Trimming at V came to 8 bases and at J to 3 bases, leaving 4 bases not matched to a gene. The CDR3 contains 14 residues.

The chain recombines TRBV7-2 with TRBJ1-5, with 7 bases fitting TRBD1. The germline V gene has CDR1 SGHTA and CDR2 FQGNSA. The V and J ends lost 10 bases and 2 bases, in that order; junction bases with no gene match: 11. CDR3 length: 15 amino acids. This CDR3 reads CATQVDRAGNQPQHF. In nucleotides, the CDR3 is TGTGCCACCCAAGTTGACAGGGCGGGCAATCAGCCCCAGCATTTT. The entire variable domain, with the rest obtained from reference TRBV7-2 and TRBJ1-5, is as follows: GAGVSQSPSNKVTEKGKDVELRCDPISGHTALYWYRQSLGQGLEFLIYFQGNSAPDKSGLPSDRFSAERTGGSVSTLTIQRTQQEDSAVYLCATQVDRAGNQPQHFGDGTRLSIL.

V usage is TRBV5-4 and J usage is TRBJ2-2, with no clear D. Per the germline V gene, CDR1 is SGHNT and CDR2 is YYREEE (reference sequence). This CDR3 is built from 13 residues. V was shortened by 3 bases and J by 1 base, with 4 bases between the two germline ends. This chain's CDR3 is CASSSGNTGELFF. DNA for the CDR3: TGTGCCAGCAGCTCTGGGAACACCGGGGAGCTGTTTTTT.

A single count supports this clone. Here the CDR3 reads CASSLVADYEQYF. The CDR3 nucleotides read TGTGCCAGCAGCTTAGTAGCGGACTACGAGCAGTACTTC. The chain combines TRBV7-9 with TRBJ2-7; tentatively, D is TRBD2 (6 bases). There are 13 residues in the CDR3. Trimming pared 1 base from V and 3 bases from J, leaving 7 bases between. The germline V gene encodes CDR1 SEHNR and CDR2 FQNEAQ (reference sequence). Full variable domain (remainder filled in from reference TRBV7-9 and TRBJ2-7): DTGVSQNPRHKITKRGQNVTFRCDPISEHNRLYWYRQTLGQGPEFLTYFQNEAQLEKSRLLSDRFSAERPKGSFSTLEIQRTEQGDSAMYLCASSLVADYEQYFGPGTRLTVT.

V and J are TRBV28 and TRBJ2-1; the match to TRBD1 covers 8 bases. Germline V CDR1 and CDR2: MDHEN, SYDVKM. V was pared by 11 bases and J by 4 bases, with 13 bases of the junction left unmatched. The CDR3 loop spans 15 amino acids. The CDR3, as DNA: TGTGCCGCCGTTGGGTCCAGGGGGCGGTACAATGAGCAGTTCTTC. Its protein is CAAVGSRGRYNEQFF.

V usage is TRBV6-6 and J usage is TRBJ1-4; 9 bases agree with TRBD1. The CDR3 has 14 residues. The trim removed 6 bases at V and 8 bases at J, leaving 7 bases unmatched. Looked up from germline, CDR1 is MNHNY and CDR2 is SVGAGI (reference sequence). The CDR3 nucleotides read TGTGCCAGCAGCTCCGGGACAGGGAGAGAAAAACTGTTTTTT. Its translation is CASSSGTGREKLFF.

The rearrangement links TRBV5-6 to TRBJ2-5; 7 bases line up with TRBD1. The CDR3 sequence is 16 residues long. From germline, CDR1 is SGHDT and CDR2 YYEEEE. V was pared by 5 bases and J by 3 bases, with 13 bases of the junction left unmatched. The CDR3 DNA reads as TGTGCCAGCAGTCTTGGGACAGAGAGCTTGGAAGAGACCCAGTACTTC. This encodes CASSLGTESLEETQYF. Combining the CDR3 with reference TRBV5-6 and TRBJ2-5 gives the whole variable domain DAGVTQSPTHLIKTRGQQVTLRCSPKSGHDTVSWYQQALGQGPQFIFQYYEEEERQRGNFPDRFSGHQFPNYSSELNVNALLLGDSALYLCASSLGTESLEETQYFGPGTRLLVL.

The chain links TRBV13 to TRBJ1-1; D possibly corresponds to TRBD1 (6 bases). Germline CDR1 reads PRHDT; CDR2 reads FYEKMQ (reference sequence). V was pared by 5 bases and J by 5 bases, with 12 bases between. The CDR3 covers 13 residues. The DNA for the CDR3 is TGTGCCAGCAGCCCGGAAGGGGGGACTGAAGCTTTCTTT. It yields the protein CASSPEGGTEAFF.

This chain links TRBV7-2 with TRBJ2-7; maybe TRBD2 (6 bases). V was pared by 1 base and J by 4 bases, with 14 bases between. The CDR3 is 15 residues long. CDR1 is SGHTA and CDR2 is FQGNSA in the germline V gene. The CDR3 DNA reads TGTGCCAGCAGCTTAGACGTGGGGGGATTATACGAGCAGTACTTC. Amino acid sequence: CASSLDVGGLYEQYF.

The chain is built from TRBV19 and TRBJ1-5, with 7 nucleotides matching TRBD1. Trimming took 5 bases from V and 4 from J; bases not matched to a gene: 11. CDR3 length: 16 amino acids. The germline gives CDR1 LNHDA, CDR2 SQIVND (reference sequence). CDR3 DNA sequence: TGTGCCAGTAGTCGTTATGGGACAGATCCTAATCAGCCCCAGCATTTT. Its protein is CASSRYGTDPNQPQHF.

The chain links TRBV19 to TRBJ2-2; the D gene is possibly TRBD2 (6 bases). The germline gives CDR1 LNHDA, CDR2 SQIVND (reference sequence). Trimming cost V 2 bases and J 5 bases, with 18 bases left between them. This CDR3 contains 17 residues. CDR3 region: CASSISVGGAVTGELFF. CDR3 nucleotide sequence: TGTGCCAGTAGTATATCGGTGGGAGGCGCCGTAACCGGGGAGCTGTTTTTT.

On this clone: The identical CDR3 is also encoded by other nucleotide sequences in the sample. The chain couples TRBV29-1 to TRBJ2-7; tentative D call: TRBD1 (6 bases). Germline lookup yields CDR1 SQVTM and CDR2 ANQGSEA. Deletions cut 6 bases from V and 0 bases from J, with 9 bases between. CDR3 length equals 12 residues. The CDR3 is CSVTGSSYEQYF. CDR3 nucleotides: TGCAGCGTGACAGGAAGCTCCTACGAGCAGTACTTC.